This TCR beta chain was captured in a study of Graves' ophthalmopathy and Graves' hyperthyroidism. This clonotype has more than one count but fewer than ten. Antigen unknown. For repertoire sequencing, the TCR beta CDR3 regions were amplified from RNA transcripts. First-round RT-PCR with HTBI primers preceded a second-round multiplex PCR. MiXCR, run by TCRdb on the multiplex PCR reads, gives a single entry per CDR3 protein. The sample contains fewer than 600,000 distinct CDR3 sequences, approximately 15% of which appear only once. The CDR3 runs to 13 residues. Germline CDR1 and CDR2: SGDLS and YYNGEE. Trimming left V 2 bases short and J 3 bases short, with 8 bases between. Other autoimmune diseases, uncontrolled infections, pregnancy or lactation led to the exclusion of patients. PBMCs were isolated by Ficoll-Paque density gradient centrifugation, using about 10 ml of fresh peripheral blood as the starting material.

Study-wide findings and caveats: This model predicted ophthalmopathy progression (sensitivity roughly 70%, specificity 72% to 85%). Also, most clonotypes expanded in the thyroid above 0.001 frequency appeared in blood.

Sequencing used blood. The J gene is TRBJ1-1, the V gene TRBV9; no reliable D call. This clonotype originated in a woman aged 25 to 45 with Graves' ophthalmopathy. CDR3 in amino acids: CASSVDLYTEAFF. The CDR3 coding sequence is TGTGCCAGCAGCGTCGATTTATACACTGAAGCTTTCTTT. The variable domain in full, completed from reference TRBV9 and TRBJ1-1, reads DSGVTQTPKHLITATGQRVTLRCSPRSGDLSVYWYQQSLDQGLQFLIQYYNGEERAKGNILERFSAQQFPDLHSELNLSSLELGDSALYFCASSVDLYTEAFFGQGTRLTVV.